This T cell receptor (beta chain) emerged from a study of CD8 T cells in ankylosing spondylitis (dated 2017 in TCRdb). With regard to the full study: The study profiled T cell receptor beta repertoires in healthy donors and ankylosing spondylitis patients to find disease-linked TCR variants. The full study cohort comprised around 25 ankylosing spondylitis patients and roughly 100 healthy donors. Peripheral blood samples were taken, and synovial fluid was additionally collected from ankylosing spondylitis patients.

These reads were obtained on an Illumina HiSeq 2500. TCR beta libraries were prepared by quantitative 5'-RACE with molecular barcodes. Under the source paper's analysis protocol: A new computational method, built on a probabilistic model of VDJ rearrangement, was used to identify disease-linked TCR variants. TCRdb trimmed the raw reads at Q25, called clones with MiXCR and kept productive beta chains. Rows are combined by CDR3 protein, so each entry shows the most common genes and DNA. Here the V and J calls rest on TCRdb's processing, not on the authors' analysis. This sample comprises about 36,000 distinct CDR3 sequences, approximately 10% of them detected only once. 20% of the sample is held by the ten biggest clonotypes. From the germline V gene, CDR1 is MDHEN and CDR2 is SYDVKM. The CDR3 has 17 amino acids, counting the end cysteine and phenylalanine. Solely the CDR3 DNA is kept, with 51 bases framed from the first base. Between the V and J ends, shortened by 5 bases and 4 bases respectively, the junction contains 23 bases.

What the study reported, not specific to this receptor: According to the report, matched synovial fluid samples from ankylosing spondylitis patients were significantly enriched for the disease-linked clones. Blood from ankylosing spondylitis patients appeared to be characterized by a TCR beta motif composed of several highly homologous amino acid variants. Some motif variants were previously reported in synovial fluid and blood of reactive arthritis patients, suggesting common disease-initiation mechanisms. The disease-linked clones showed a CD8+ phenotype and occurred at relatively low frequencies in peripheral blood.

This clonotype has a handful of counts. Its antigen specificity is not known. No much larger clone exists at a distance of one base, and base qualities are not known. Synovial fluid samples were paired with blood samples taken from the same ankylosing spondylitis patients. The specimen was synovial fluid, either unsorted or a sorted T cell fraction (not recorded which). Recombination joined TRBV28 with TRBJ2-5; 6 matching bases give a weak D call of TRBD1. The clonotype comes from a male donor with ankylosing spondylitis. The CDR3 amino acid sequence is: CASSLYPGTEGGETQYF. The DNA is as follows: TGTGCCAGCAGTCTTTACCCCGGGACCGAAGGGGGAGAGACCCAGTACTTC.